One sample yielded the 20 T cell receptor beta chains listed below, sequenced in a study of T-cell reconstitution after alpha-beta-depleted transplantation in children. The library targeted TCRbeta and was prepared with unique molecular identifiers. TCRdb reprocessed the PCR reads with MiXCR, giving one entry per CDR3 protein. The sample includes roughly 790,000 distinct CDR3 sequences, about 15% of them seen just once. The starting material was PBMCs, mostly from graft donor cells, obtained 360 days after TCRalphabeta/CD19-depleted stem cell transplant. The receptors come from a male patient aged 10-17 years who had a stem cell transplant for acute lymphoblastic leukemia, so the T cells may come from the graft donor.

This clonotype showed up just a few times. The V and J genes are TRBV6-5 and TRBJ2-7; 7 positions match TRBD2. The V gene's germline CDR1 is MNHEY and CDR2 SVGAGI. After removal of 0 bases from V and 1 base from J, the junction contained 15 bases not matched to a gene. There are 19 residues in the CDR3. The CDR3 nucleotides are TGTGCCAGCAGTTACTCGAAAGGAGTTGCGGGAGTCAGGTCCTACGAGCAGTACTTC. Protein: CASSYSKGVAGVRSYEQYF.

This clonotype was detected many times. This chain links TRBV10-1 with TRBJ2-5, with 7 bases lining up with TRBD2. The J segment lost 5 bases and the V segment lost 5 bases, leaving 8 bases of the junction unmatched. The germline CDR1 and CDR2 sequences are WNHNN and SYGVQD (reference sequence). The CDR3 runs 14 residues. The DNA of the CDR3 is TGCGCCAGCAGTACCGGGGGGTCTGGGGAGACCCAGTACTTC. Its translation: CASSTGGSGETQYF.

This clonotype was counted a few times. The rearrangement joins TRBV4-1 to TRBJ1-5, with D possibly matching TRBD1 (6 bases). Between the trimmed V and J ends, which lost 4 bases and 1 base, there was a span of 20 bases. The CDR3 consists of 18 residues. In germline, CDR1 is MGHRA, CDR2 YSYEKL. The CDR3 sequence: CASSRRGGPPFSNQPQHF. The CDR3 region has the DNA TGCGCCAGCAGCCGGAGAGGGGGACCCCCTTTCAGCAATCAGCCCCAGCATTTT.

The chain links TRBV6-5 to TRBJ2-7; D call uncertain. The V end lost 2 bases, the J end lost 5 bases, and 19 bases lay between the germline ends. The germline CDR1 and CDR2 sequences are MNHEY and SVGAGI. This CDR3 contains 16 residues. The CDR3 spells CASSYDFGIQGHEQYF. CDR3 sequence (DNA): TGTGCCAGCAGTTACGATTTCGGTATTCAAGGCCACGAGCAGTACTTC.

The chain uses TRBV29-1 and TRBJ2-2; D unresolved. In germline, CDR1 is SQVTM, CDR2 ANQGSEA. The CDR3 runs to 13 residues. Trimming shortened V by 3 bases and J by 6 bases, and 11 bases separated the two germline ends. The CDR3 protein is CSVDIAGPGELFF. The CDR3 bases are TGCAGCGTTGATATCGCAGGCCCCGGGGAGCTGTTTTTT.

This clonotype was detected many times. The chain joins TRBV20-1 to TRBJ2-5, with D perhaps matching TRBD2 (5 bases). This CDR3 is 14 amino acids long. Germline assignment: CDR1 DFQATT and CDR2 SNEGSKA (reference sequence). Trimming shortened V by 0 bases and J by 1 base, and 9 bases separated the two germline ends. The CDR3 spells CSARDRGVQETQYF. CDR3 bases: TGCAGTGCTAGAGATCGGGGAGTCCAAGAGACCCAGTACTTC.

This clonotype was observed at least ten times. The CDR3 protein is CSVKGYNEQFF. The CDR3 DNA sequence: TGCAGCGTGAAGGGTTACAATGAGCAGTTCTTC. The chain couples TRBV29-1 to TRBJ2-1, with D unclear. CDR1 and CDR2 (germline): SQVTM, ANQGSEA. The CDR3 is 11 residues long. The V gene lost 6 bases and the J gene lost 4 bases, with 7 bases spanning the gap.

This clonotype was found a few times. The DNA for the CDR3 is TGTGCCAGCTCAGCGACTAGCGGCTACAATGAGCAGTTCTTC. It is translated as CASSATSGYNEQFF. V and J are TRBV18 and TRBJ2-1, with 9 bases aligning to TRBD2. Germline loops: CDR1 KGHSH, CDR2 LQKENI. The CDR3 spans 14 residues. Trimming took 5 bases from V and 3 from J; bases not matched to a gene: 2.

The chain uses TRBV29-1 and TRBJ1-1; no clear D. Trimming took 1 base from V and 8 from J, leaving 8 bases between them. The CDR3 loop spans 11 amino acids. Germline CDR1 and CDR2: SQVTM and ANQGSEA. Here the CDR3 reads CSVEAGYEAFF. CDR3 in DNA: TGCAGCGTTGAAGCTGGATACGAAGCTTTCTTT.

This clonotype showed up many times. Mismatch with germline at one junction end may stem from a read error. The chain uses TRBV7-9 and TRBJ2-7, with 7 nucleotides matching TRBD2. This CDR3 contains 13 residues. From germline, CDR1 is SEHNR and CDR2 FQNEAQ (reference sequence). The CDR3 reads CASSLAGLYEQYF. Here the CDR3 DNA reads TGCGCCAGCAGCTTAGCGGGTCTTTACGAGCAGTACTTC.

The chain employs TRBV28 and TRBJ2-4; TRBD1 matches at 9 bases. The CDR3 consists of 17 residues. With 3 bases clipped from V and 3 bases from J, the junction kept 9 bases outside the gene matches. Germline assignment: CDR1 MDHEN and CDR2 SYDVKM. The CDR3: CASSFTGTGTLKNIQYF. The CDR3 coding sequence is TGTGCCAGCAGTTTTACCGGGACAGGGACCCTCAAAAACATTCAGTACTTC. Complete variable domain (other parts from reference TRBV28 and TRBJ2-4): DVKVTQSSRYLVKRTGEKVFLECVQDMDHENMFWYRQDPGLGLRLIYFSYDVKMKEKGDIPEGYSVSREKKERFSLILESASTNQTSMYLCASSFTGTGTLKNIQYFGAGTRLSVL.

A few counts support this clonotype. This chain connects TRBV10-3 to TRBJ1-5; possible D gene TRBD1, 5 bases. V was cut by 10 bases and J by 0 bases, with 13 bases left in between. Germline V lookup: CDR1 ENHRY, CDR2 SYGVKD. The CDR3 loop spans 14 amino acids. The CDR3 is CATRDGYSNQPQHF. CDR3 bases: TGTGCCACCCGGGACGGATATAGCAATCAGCCCCAGCATTTT.

J is TRBJ2-2 and V is TRBV9; D may correspond to TRBD1 or TRBD2 (7 bases each). The CDR3 sequence is 17 residues long. CDR1 is SGDLS, CDR2 YYNGEE, per germline. V was shortened by 3 bases and J by 2 bases, with 17 bases between the two germline ends. Here the CDR3 reads CASSAAGQRKNTGELFF. CDR3 DNA: TGTGCCAGCAGCGCAGCGGGACAGCGAAAAAACACCGGGGAGCTGTTTTTT.

The rearrangement uses TRBV5-1 and TRBJ2-2; D gene unclear. The length of the CDR3 is 18 residues. Trimming cost V 4 bases and J 0 bases, with 19 bases left between them. Germline V lookup: CDR1 SGHRS, CDR2 YFSETQ. CDR3 bases: TGCGCCAGCAGCCCAGACAACTTTGTCCTCCCGAACACCGGGGAGCTGTTTTTT. Translated, it gives CASSPDNFVLPNTGELFF. The complete variable domain, with remaining parts taken from reference TRBV5-1 and TRBJ2-2, reads KAGVTQTPRYLIKTRGQQVTLSCSPISGHRSVSWYQQTPGQGLQFLFEYFSETQRNKGNFPGRFSGRQFSNSRSEMNVSTLELGDSALYLCASSPDNFVLPNTGELFFGEGSRLTVL.

Only a few counts were recorded for this clonotype. The V call is TRBV9, the J call TRBJ2-1; 8 nucleotides align to TRBD1. After removal of 4 bases from V and 5 bases from J, the junction contained 11 bases not matched to a gene. CDR1 is SGDLS, CDR2 YYNGEE, per germline. This CDR3 is built from 16 residues. CDR3 protein: CASSHRKDRAHNEQFF. CDR3 nucleotide sequence: TGTGCCAGCAGCCATCGAAAGGACAGGGCCCACAATGAGCAGTTCTTC.

V and J are TRBV7-3 and TRBJ2-1; D is unresolved. V was clipped by 5 bases and J by 5 bases, with 22 bases between them. Germline V lookup: CDR1 SGHTA, CDR2 FQGTGA. The CDR3 is 17 residues long. As DNA, the CDR3 is TGTGCCAGCAGCCCGTTGTCCGCCCCCTCCCCGAACAATGAGCAGTTCTTC. It codes for CASSPLSAPSPNNEQFF.

This clonotype was detected only a few times. The chain couples TRBV19 to TRBJ1-1; 8 bases map to TRBD1. Germline assignment: CDR1 LNHDA and CDR2 SQIVND (reference sequence). CDR3 length: 16 amino acids. The J segment lost 0 bases and the V segment lost 5 bases, leaving 8 bases of the junction unmatched. CDR3 in DNA: TGTGCCAGTAGTCCCCGACAGGGGCAGATGAACACTGAAGCTTTCTTT. It codes for CASSPRQGQMNTEAFF.

This clonotype appeared many times. The chain links TRBV29-1 to TRBJ2-3; 10 positions agree with TRBD2. The CDR3 has 15 residues. V lost 6 bases and J lost 0; bases outside the gene matches: 6. Germline V gene data show CDR1 as SQVTM and CDR2 as ANQGSEA. CDR3 protein: CSVPGTSDSTDTQYF. The CDR3 bases are TGCAGCGTGCCCGGGACTAGCGACAGCACAGATACGCAGTATTTT.

This clonotype was seen repeatedly, ten times or more. The rearrangement joins TRBV7-6 to TRBJ2-1, with TRBD1 matching over 9 bases. V gave up 3 bases and J gave up 10 bases; unmatched junction bases: 4. Germline CDR1 SGHVS, CDR2 FNYEAQ. This CDR3 comprises 13 residues. This CDR3 reads CASSFGTGYEQFF. Here the CDR3 DNA reads TGTGCCAGCAGCTTTGGGACAGGGTACGAGCAGTTCTTC.

This clonotype came up a few times. The rearrangement joins TRBV18 to TRBJ1-1, with D possibly being TRBD1 (5 bases). CDR1 KGHSH and CDR2 LQKENI come from the germline V gene. The length of the CDR3 is 15 residues. V was shortened by 2 bases and J by 2 bases, with 12 bases between the two germline ends. The CDR3 sequence: CASSPTGEKNTEAFF. In DNA, the CDR3 is TGTGCCAGCTCACCAACGGGGGAAAAAAACACTGAAGCTTTCTTT. The full variable domain, rest sourced from reference TRBV18 and TRBJ1-1, is NAGVMQNPRHLVRRRGQEARLRCSPMKGHSHVYWYRQLPEEGLKFMVYLQKENIIDESGMPKERFSAEFPKEGPSILRIQQVVRGDSAAYFCASSPTGEKNTEAFFGQGTRLTVV.